These 29 T cell receptor beta chains were all obtained from the same sample, sequenced in a study of T cell changes during pregnancy in multiple sclerosis. Libraries were prepared by immunoSEQ multiplex PCR; TCRdb keeps only in-frame clonotypes and omits some of them. Of more than 40,000 clones in the sample, about nine tenths were seen once. Sequencing used peripheral blood, obtained in the first trimester of pregnancy. The origin of the receptors is a female donor in good health, enrolled as a control in a pregnancy study.

The V gene is TRBV5-1, the J gene TRBJ2-3; 7 positions match TRBD1. The length of the CDR3 is 15 residues. Germline V lookup: CDR1 SGHRS, CDR2 YFSETQ. V gave up 3 bases and J gave up 0 bases; unmatched junction bases: 4. As DNA, the CDR3 is TGCGCCAGCAGCTCGACAGGGAGCAGCACAGATACGCAGTATTTT. Amino acid sequence: CASSSTGSSTDTQYF.

CDR3 amino acids: CASSLETGGFYEQYF. In DNA, the CDR3 is TGTGCCAGCAGTTTGGAGACAGGGGGCTTCTACGAGCAGTACTTC. The V and J genes are TRBV28 and TRBJ2-7; 10 nucleotides match TRBD1. Germline loops: CDR1 MDHEN, CDR2 SYDVKM. V gave up 3 bases and J gave up 3 bases; unmatched junction bases: 5. This CDR3 region has 15 residues.

The genes are TRBV7-2 and TRBJ2-7; D is possibly TRBD2 (6 bases). CDR1 and CDR2 (germline): SGHTA, FQGNSA. This CDR3 region has 16 residues. The V end was cut by 1 base, the J end by 1 base, with 14 bases between. The CDR3 DNA reads as TGTGCCAGCAGCTTAGACGGTCTGGGGAGGTCCTACGAGCAGTACTTC. Amino acid sequence: CASSLDGLGRSYEQYF.

The rearrangement links TRBV19 to TRBJ2-7; D possibly corresponds to TRBD2 (6 bases). The length of the CDR3 is 13 residues. Trimming pared 9 bases from V and 2 bases from J, leaving 14 bases between. Germline assignment: CDR1 LNHDA and CDR2 SQIVND (reference sequence). This CDR3 reads CASGRDLAYEQYF. CDR3 in DNA: TGTGCCAGCGGCCGGGACTTAGCCTACGAGCAGTACTTC.

CDR3 DNA: TGTGCCAGCAGTGAAGAAACAGAAACCGACACAGATACGCAGTATTTT. Protein sequence: CASSEETETDTDTQYF. The V and J genes are TRBV6-1 and TRBJ2-3; D unclear. The V gene lost 1 base and the J gene lost 2 bases, with 13 bases spanning the gap. Germline V lookup: CDR1 MNHNS, CDR2 SASEGT. The CDR3 is 16 amino acids.

This chain connects TRBV14 to TRBJ1-2, with TRBD1 matching over 8 bases. Per the germline V gene, CDR1 is SGHDN and CDR2 is FVKESK. The CDR3 consists of 15 residues. The V segment lost 4 bases and the J segment 5 bases; nucleotides outside the gene matches: 9. CDR3 sequence: CASSPPGTGYYGYTF. The CDR3 region has the DNA TGTGCCAGCAGCCCTCCCGGGACAGGCTATTATGGCTACACCTTC.

For the CDR3, the DNA is TGTGCCAGCAGTTCCACAGGGAACACCGGGGAGCTGTTTTTT. Its translation: CASSSTGNTGELFF. This chain joins TRBV6-5 and TRBJ2-2, with a possible D match to TRBD1 (5 bases). The CDR3 spans 14 residues. The V gene lost 4 bases and the J gene lost 1 base, with 7 bases spanning the gap. Germline CDR1 is MNHEY and CDR2 is SVGAGI.

The chain couples TRBV7-9 to TRBJ1-5, with D uncertain. The CDR3 runs to 14 residues. V lost 3 bases and J 6 bases, leaving 12 bases between the germline ends. Germline CDR1 reads SEHNR; CDR2 reads FQNEAQ (reference sequence). The chain's CDR3 is CASSFSGESQPQHF. CDR3 DNA: TGTGCCAGCAGCTTCTCCGGGGAATCTCAGCCCCAGCATTTT.

This clone was observed a handful of times. The V gene is TRBV10-3, the J gene TRBJ1-1; a possible D gene is TRBD1 (5 bases). This CDR3 has 13 amino acids. V dropped 4 bases and J dropped 3 bases, with 9 bases sitting between them. The germline CDR1 and CDR2 sequences are ENHRY and SYGVKD. CDR3 amino acids: CAISGQGYTEAFF. The CDR3 DNA follows: TGTGCCATCAGTGGGCAGGGTTACACTGAAGCTTTCTTT.

The chain couples TRBV6-5 to TRBJ2-7; 9 bases match TRBD1. This CDR3 has 14 amino acids. CDR1 is MNHEY, CDR2 SVGAGI, per germline. Trimming took 6 bases from V and 2 from J; bases not matched to a gene: 5. CDR3 region: CASRRQGGTYEQYF. The DNA of the CDR3 is TGTGCCAGCAGACGACAGGGGGGGACCTACGAGCAGTACTTC.

The chain carries TRBV18 and TRBJ1-2; a weak D match, TRBD1 (6 bases). CDR1 and CDR2 (germline): KGHSH, LQKENI. The CDR3 loop spans 12 amino acids. Between the trimmed V and J ends, which lost 4 bases and 14 bases, there was a span of 17 bases. This chain's CDR3 is CASSQGKGVCTF. Here the CDR3 DNA reads TGTGCCAGCTCACAGGGGAAGGGGGTCTGTACCTTC.

The chain recombines TRBV5-6 with TRBJ2-5; 12 bases line up with TRBD2. The germline gives CDR1 SGHDT, CDR2 YYEEEE. The CDR3 is 15 amino acids. The J segment lost 4 bases and the V segment lost 2 bases, leaving 3 bases of the junction unmatched. The CDR3: CASSFLLAGGETQYF. The DNA of the CDR3 is TGTGCCAGCAGCTTTTTACTAGCGGGGGGAGAGACCCAGTACTTC.

The V gene is TRBV5-1, the J gene TRBJ2-5; TRBD1 is a possible D gene (6 bases). This CDR3 has 13 amino acids. The germline CDR1 and CDR2 sequences are SGHRS and YFSETQ. Trimming took off 3 bases at V and 5 bases at J, with 11 bases between the two ends. CDR3 nucleotide sequence: TGCGCCAGCAGCTCGACAGGTTCCGAGACCCAGTACTTC. Protein: CASSSTGSETQYF.

This chain joins TRBV15 and TRBJ2-1; TRBD2 matches at 13 bases. CDR3 size: 19 residues. CDR1 LNHNV and CDR2 YYDKDF come from the germline V gene (reference sequence). J was trimmed by 7 bases and V by 0 bases; bases with no gene match: 12. The CDR3 sequence is CATSRDLARLAGGENEQFF. The DNA of the CDR3 is TGTGCCACCAGCAGAGATCTCGCGAGACTAGCGGGAGGAGAAAATGAGCAGTTCTTC.

The rearrangement uses TRBV6-5 and TRBJ1-6; maybe TRBD1 (5 bases). The CDR3 is 14 residues long. The germline V gene encodes CDR1 MNHEY and CDR2 SVGAGI. The V and J ends lost 5 bases and 7 bases respectively, with 12 bases between them. This chain's CDR3 is CASSLQGFNSPLHF. CDR3 nucleotide sequence: TGTGCCAGCAGTCTCCAGGGATTCAATTCACCCCTCCACTTT.

This sequence joins TRBV5-8 and TRBJ2-3; 9 bases are a match to TRBD2. The CDR3 is made up of 16 amino acids. Germline-derived CDR1 and CDR2 are SGHTS and YDEGEE. The V and J ends lost 0 bases and 2 bases, in that order; junction bases with no gene match: 4. DNA for the CDR3: TGTGCCAGCAGCTTGGCTAGCGGGGTCTACACAGATACGCAGTATTTT. Residues: CASSLASGVYTDTQYF.

The chain links TRBV4-1 to TRBJ2-5, with 9 bases lining up with TRBD2. Germline loops: CDR1 MGHRA, CDR2 YSYEKL. The V segment lost 2 bases and the J segment 2 bases; nucleotides outside the gene matches: 6. CDR3 size: 16 residues. DNA for the CDR3: TGCGCCAGCAGCCAACGGACTAGCGAGCAACAAGAGACCCAGTACTTC. This translates into CASSQRTSEQQETQYF.

The chain combines TRBV5-1 with TRBJ2-7; 8 nucleotides agree with TRBD1. The CDR3 loop spans 15 amino acids. The V and J ends lost 6 bases and 6 bases, in that order; junction bases with no gene match: 14. The germline gives CDR1 SGHRS, CDR2 YFSETQ. CDR3 sequence (DNA): TGCGCCAGCAAATCCGGACAGGGCTTACAAGGCGAGCAGTACTTC. Translation gives CASKSGQGLQGEQYF. Complete variable domain (other parts from reference TRBV5-1 and TRBJ2-7): KAGVTQTPRYLIKTRGQQVTLSCSPISGHRSVSWYQQTPGQGLQFLFEYFSETQRNKGNFPGRFSGRQFSNSRSEMNVSTLELGDSALYLCASKSGQGLQGEQYFGPGTRLTVT.

The chain employs TRBV7-8 and TRBJ2-1, with TRBD2 matching over 8 bases. The germline V gene has CDR1 SGHVS and CDR2 FQNEAQ. Germline trimming cut 1 base from V and 10 bases from J; bases unmatched to any gene: 15. The CDR3 covers 17 residues. The CDR3: CASSLVESSGPPEEQFF. The CDR3 DNA is TGTGCCAGCAGCTTAGTGGAGTCTAGCGGGCCCCCGGAGGAGCAGTTCTTC.

The rearrangement joins TRBV6-1 to TRBJ2-1; TRBD2 might be the D (6 bases). Looked up from germline, CDR1 is MNHNS and CDR2 is SASEGT. The ends were cut back, 3 bases at V and 2 bases at J, with 11 bases in the middle. The CDR3 runs 15 residues. The DNA of the CDR3 is TGTGCCAGCAGTGATTCGGGAGCGACCTACAATGAGCAGTTCTTC. Protein sequence: CASSDSGATYNEQFF.

V is TRBV11-3 and J is TRBJ2-3; D uncertain. The germline V gene has CDR1 SGHNT and CDR2 YENEEA. V was cut by 2 bases and J by 3 bases, with 3 bases left in between. There are 12 residues in the CDR3. The CDR3 loop reads CASSLSTDTQYF. The CDR3 DNA reads as TGTGCCAGCAGCTTATCAACAGATACGCAGTATTTT.

The V call is TRBV27, the J call TRBJ2-3; TRBD2 agrees at 7 bases. CDR3 length equals 15 residues. Germline V gene lookup returns CDR1 MNHEY and CDR2 SMNVEV (reference sequence). V was clipped by 3 bases and J by 0 bases; unmatched bases: 3. The CDR3, as DNA: TGTGCCAGCAGTTTCCTAGCGGCTAGCACAGATACGCAGTATTTT. Translating it yields CASSFLAASTDTQYF.

This CDR3 is CASSPGTGADTQYF. CDR3 sequence (DNA): TGCGCCAGCAGCCCGGGGACAGGGGCAGATACGCAGTATTTT. The rearrangement links TRBV5-1 to TRBJ2-3; TRBD1 matches at 10 bases. The germline CDR1 and CDR2 sequences are SGHRS and YFSETQ. V shed 4 bases and J 4 bases; nucleotides not matched to a gene: 3. This CDR3 contains 14 residues.

The gene calls are TRBV7-6 and TRBJ2-7; D unresolved. The CDR3 is 15 amino acids. CDR1 SGHVS and CDR2 FNYEAQ come from the germline V gene. The V gene lost 1 base and the J gene lost 2 bases, with 12 bases spanning the gap. The CDR3 region is CASSLGSATAYEQYF. CDR3 sequence (DNA): TGTGCCAGCAGCTTAGGTTCGGCTACAGCCTACGAGCAGTACTTC.

The J gene is TRBJ1-1, the V gene TRBV5-8; 12 nucleotides match TRBD1. The CDR3 sequence is 14 residues long. The germline CDR1 and CDR2 sequences are SGHTS and YDEGEE. V was pared by 4 bases and J by 7 bases, with 5 bases of the junction left unmatched. CDR3 coding DNA: TGTGCCAGCAGCCGGGACAGGGGGCTTGGTGAAGCTTTCTTT. This codes for CASSRDRGLGEAFF.

The V gene is TRBV6-5, the J gene TRBJ1-5; tentatively, D is TRBD1 (5 bases). The germline gives CDR1 MNHEY, CDR2 SVGAGI. The V and J ends lost 0 bases and 5 bases respectively, with 11 bases between them. This CDR3 spans 15 amino acids. CDR3 amino acids: CASSYSAGWDQPQHF. The CDR3 nucleotides are TGTGCCAGCAGTTACTCGGCAGGGTGGGATCAGCCCCAGCATTTT.

The chain is built from TRBV4-2 and TRBJ2-5, with 11 bases lining up with TRBD2. From germline, CDR1 is LGHNA and CDR2 YNFKEQ. With 1 base clipped from V and 2 bases from J, the junction kept 6 bases outside the gene matches. The CDR3 has 17 amino acids. The chain's CDR3 is CASSQGSSGGKQETQYF. The DNA of the CDR3 is TGTGCCAGCAGCCAAGGTTCTAGCGGGGGGAAACAAGAGACCCAGTACTTC.

The V call is TRBV27, the J call TRBJ2-1, with 7 bases lining up with TRBD2. CDR1 and CDR2 (germline): MNHEY, SMNVEV (reference sequence). V gave up 2 bases and J gave up 5 bases; unmatched junction bases: 6. CDR3 length: 15 amino acids. In DNA form, the CDR3 reads TGTGCCAGCAGTTTAGCGGGAGTAAACGACAATGAGCAGTTCTTC. Amino acids: CASSLAGVNDNEQFF.

The chain is built from TRBV7-2 and TRBJ2-1; 9 bases are shared with TRBD1. CDR3 length: 15 amino acids. Trimming took 7 bases from V and 8 from J; bases not matched to a gene: 12. The germline V gene has CDR1 SGHTA and CDR2 FQGNSA. The CDR3 here is CASTTGTGLVDEQFF. CDR3 coding DNA: TGTGCCAGCACGACCGGGACAGGGTTGGTGGATGAGCAGTTCTTC.